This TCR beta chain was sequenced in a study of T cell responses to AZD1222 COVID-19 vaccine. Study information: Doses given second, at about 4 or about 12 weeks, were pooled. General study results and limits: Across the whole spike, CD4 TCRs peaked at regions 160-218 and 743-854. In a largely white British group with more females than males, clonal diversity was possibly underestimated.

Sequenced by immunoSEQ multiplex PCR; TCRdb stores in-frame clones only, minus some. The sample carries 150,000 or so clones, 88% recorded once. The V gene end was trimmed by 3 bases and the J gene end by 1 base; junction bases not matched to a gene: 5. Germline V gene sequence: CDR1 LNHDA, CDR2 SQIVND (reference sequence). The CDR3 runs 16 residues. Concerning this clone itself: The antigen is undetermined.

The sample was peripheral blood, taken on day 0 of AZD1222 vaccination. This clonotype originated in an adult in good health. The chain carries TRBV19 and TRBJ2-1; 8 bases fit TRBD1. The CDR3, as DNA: TGTGCCAGTAGTATTCAGGGGGCAGCTTCCTACAATGAGCAGTTCTTC. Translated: CASSIQGAASYNEQFF.